Sequencing of this T cell receptor (beta chain) was carried out in a study of cytomegalovirus exposure and HLA in healthy donors. Overall study results and limits: Researchers reported in a later analysis that a missense DCLRE1C variant was tied to TCR beta V- and J-gene trimming. Another analysis was done later, and it associated 16,951 TCR beta sequences with HLA alleles at 0.05 false discovery rate.

Both 60 Vbeta primers and 13 Jbeta primers went into the PCR. TCRdb's copy holds only in-frame clones and misses some; the assay was immunoSEQ multiplex PCR. The sample holds about 160,000 clones, about 80% seen once. About this clone itself: Antigen unknown.

The TCR originated in a man younger than 40 in good health and CMV-seronegative. Source material: PBMCs.

The CDR3 DNA reads as TGTGCCAGCACATGGACTAGCGGGGGGGCAGAGACCCAGTACTTC. Residues: CASTWTSGGAETQYF. J is TRBJ2-5 and V is TRBV5-4, with TRBD2 matching 15 bases. V dropped 6 bases and J dropped 4; count of bases not matched to a gene: 4. Looked up from germline, CDR1 is SGHNT and CDR2 is YYREEE (reference sequence). This CDR3 is 15 amino acids long.